This record looks at one TCR beta chain sequence and its context. These data originate in a study of T cell repertoires in cytomegalovirus infection. TCRdb reanalysed the reads using MiXCR and keeps one entry per CDR3 protein. Of under 200,000 distinct CDR3 sequences listed, 7.5% to 10% are singletons. Germline CDR1 and CDR2: MDHEN and SYDVKM. V lost 2 bases to trimming and J lost 4 bases, with 6 bases between them. This CDR3 has 13 residues. The receptor was isolated from a human donor in good health (CMV status not recorded). Some clones in this sample may be carry-over from other donors' samples. The sample taken for sequencing was PBMCs. J is TRBJ2-1 and V is TRBV28; D call uncertain. The CDR3 is CASSLIQYNEQFF. CDR3 in DNA: TGTGCCAGCAGTTTAATTCAGTACAATGAGCAGTTCTTC. Full variable domain (outside the CDR3, taken from reference TRBV28 and TRBJ2-1): DVKVTQSSRYLVKRTGEKVFLECVQDMDHENMFWYRQDPGLGLRLIYFSYDVKMKEKGDIPEGYSVSREKKERFSLILESASTNQTSMYLCASSLIQYNEQFFGPGTRLTVL.